This is a list of T cell receptor beta chains from one sample in a study of blood T cell repertoires in COVID-19. The method was immunoSEQ multiplex PCR; TCRdb's version includes in-frame clones alone and lacks a portion of them. The repertoire has about 300,000 clones, less than 85% of them found once; the top ten carry approximately 1.9%. Sequencing was done on a sample of PBMCs or T cells enriched from blood (not recorded which). The receptors originated from a woman aged 25 to 39 who had been exposed to COVID-19. Each CDR3 is given without its conserved first and last residue. D genes are given only for firm matches.

D: -
length: 13
V: TRBV27
CDR3: ASSFSAGAKNIQY

D: TRBD2
length: 14
V: TRBV4-2
CDR3: ASSQGTGGAGETQY

D: TRBD1
length: 12
V: TRBV5-1
CDR3: ASNMPGQGYEQY

D: TRBD2
length: 15
V: TRBV19
CDR3: ASSIYASGGTYNEQF

D: -
length: 12
V: TRBV29-1
CDR3: SVAPHQANSPLH

D: TRBD2
length: 11
V: TRBV6-5
CDR3: ASSHSSGYEQY

D: -
length: 12
V: TRBV19
CDR3: ASTGAGSADGYT

D: -
length: 11
V: TRBV11-1
CDR3: ASSLGEVVEAF

D: TRBD1
length: 11
V: TRBV19
CDR3: ASSGTGGIEQF

D: TRBD2
length: 14
V: TRBV19
CDR3: ASSIYSSGGNNEQF

D: -
length: 11
V: TRBV2
CDR3: ASREAVHQPQH

D: -
length: 12
V: TRBV29-1
CDR3: SASEQGKNTEAF

D: TRBD2
length: 13
V: TRBV6-5
CDR3: ASSSLGGARETQY

D: -
length: 13
V: TRBV28
CDR3: ASSLTGSGGNTIY

D: TRBD1
length: 13
V: TRBV18
CDR3: ASSLSGTGVNGYT

D: TRBD1
length: 16
V: TRBV9
CDR3: ASSVGQGASFGTGELF

D: -
length: 12
V: TRBV7-8
CDR3: ASSFERGGSPLH

D: TRBD2
length: 13
V: TRBV7-9
CDR3: ASSQGGTSAGELF

D: TRBD2
length: 13
V: TRBV7-3
CDR3: ASSTTSGVQETQY

D: TRBD1
length: 13
V: TRBV5-6
CDR3: ASSGQGALNEKLF

D: TRBD2
length: 12
V: TRBV24-1
CDR3: ATAGGPYFNEQF

D: -
length: 13
V: TRBV3-1/TRBV3-2
CDR3: ASSQGSGNNQPQH

D: TRBD2
length: 13
V: TRBV6-4
CDR3: ASSETAGGPDTQY

D: TRBD2
length: 16
V: TRBV9
CDR3: ASSVKTSGSHPSYEQY

D: -
length: 12
V: TRBV2
CDR3: ASMDRSAPYEQY